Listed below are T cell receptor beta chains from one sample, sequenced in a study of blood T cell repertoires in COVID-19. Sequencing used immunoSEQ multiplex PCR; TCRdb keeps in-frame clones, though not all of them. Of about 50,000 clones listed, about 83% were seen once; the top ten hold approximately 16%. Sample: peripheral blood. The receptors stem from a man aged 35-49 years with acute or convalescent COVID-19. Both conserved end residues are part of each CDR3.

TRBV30	CAFFLRDTGELFF
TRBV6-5	CASSAGQSTYSPLHF
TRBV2	CASKEGAKDGYTF
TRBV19	CASSMQGTNEKLFF
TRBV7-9	CASSLGVAGGQETQYF
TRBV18	CASSPELAGLNTEAFF
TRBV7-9	CASSLYPGYEQYF
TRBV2	CASILAENQPQHF
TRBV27	CASSLRGGSNSPLHF
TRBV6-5	CASSPQTLYGYTF
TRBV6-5	CASRASGSDTQYF
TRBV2	CASSQGGSGNQPQHF
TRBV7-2	CASSLRVYNEQFF
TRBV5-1	CASSFSGTNEKLFF
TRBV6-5	CASILGQGSSYEQYF
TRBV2	CASSEQLSTDTQYF
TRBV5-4	CASSLTTQGFSNQPQHF
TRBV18	CASSPTENTEAFF
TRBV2	CASSVQGDIQYF
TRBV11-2	CASSFGSANTGELFF
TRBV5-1	CASSYRTGEGETQYF
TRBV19	CASSISRGFSNQPQHF
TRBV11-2	CASSQSSLPSTDTQYF
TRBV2	CASRGGGRGEKLFF
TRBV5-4	CASSLGQGNEKLFF
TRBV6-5	CASSYRPGMNTEAFF
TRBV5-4	CASSLGHRAGQGSGANVLTF
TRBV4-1	CASSPEGGGVNEQFF
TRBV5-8	CASTLGGSYNSPLHF
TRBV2	CASETRNTDTQYF
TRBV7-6	CASSLGSGGASRDTQYF
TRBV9	CASSVDRPGVAETQYF
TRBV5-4	CASRTSLNYGYTF
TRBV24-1	CATSEGASGNTIYF
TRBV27	CASSGLAGGDNEQFF
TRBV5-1	CASSLGLTGSNVLTF
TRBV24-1	CATSAVVGGYTF
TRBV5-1	CASSVYRETNYGYTF
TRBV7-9	CASSSGTGIGNTIYF
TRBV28	CASCSGGADYGYTF
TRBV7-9	CASSLPPGTGVDNSPLHF
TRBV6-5	CASSYSAGSYNEQFF
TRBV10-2	CASRGQGEEKLFF
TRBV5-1	CASSRQGSYEQYF
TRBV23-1	CASLRPGDPYEQYF
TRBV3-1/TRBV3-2	CASSLRGRNTEAFF
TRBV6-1	CASSEGPGQGIGYTF
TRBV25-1	CASSRGQGLDTQYF
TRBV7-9	CASSFREGYGYTF